Shown below are 26 T cell receptor beta chains from a single sample sequenced in a study of T cell responses to AZD1222 COVID-19 vaccine. Data came from immunoSEQ multiplex PCR; TCRdb stores just in-frame clones and leaves some out. This table holds 150,000 to 200,000 clones, 85% to 95% found once. The source material was peripheral blood, sampled on day 0 of AZD1222 vaccination. All receptors derive from an adult in good health.

This clone was recorded only once. This chain uses TRBV6-2 or TRBV6-3 with TRBJ2-5; 8 bases are a match to TRBD1. The length of the CDR3 is 16 residues. Germline CDR1 and CDR2: MNHEY and SVGEGT. V shed 10 bases, J shed 7 bases, and the junction held 20 bases outside the gene matches. CDR3 DNA: TGTGCCACCACCCCCCGGGACAGGACCGGCGTTGGGACCCAGTACTTC. It is translated as CATTPRDRTGVGTQYF.

The chain combines TRBV25-1 with TRBJ2-1; no definite D call. Trimming pared 2 bases from V and 0 bases from J, leaving 11 bases between. CDR1 MGHDK and CDR2 SYGVNS come from the germline V gene. CDR3 size: 16 residues. CDR3 in DNA: TGTGCCAGCAGTGAAGAAGGCAGAAGCTCCTACAATGAGCAGTTCTTC. It encodes CASSEEGRSSYNEQFF.

This rearrangement joins TRBV18 to TRBJ1-2; tentatively, D is TRBD1 (5 bases). Trimming stripped 3 bases from V and 4 bases from J, with 12 bases between. The CDR3 is made up of 14 amino acids. Per germline, CDR1 KGHSH and CDR2 LQKENI. DNA of the CDR3: TGTGCCAGCTCACCCTTGACAGAGGGCTATGGCTACACCTTC. This codes for CASSPLTEGYGYTF. Filled out from reference TRBV18 and TRBJ1-2, the complete variable domain reads NAGVMQNPRHLVRRRGQEARLRCSPMKGHSHVYWYRQLPEEGLKFMVYLQKENIIDESGMPKERFSAEFPKEGPSILRIQQVVRGDSAAYFCASSPLTEGYGYTFGSGTRLTVV.

The chain carries TRBV12-3 or TRBV12-4 and TRBJ2-7, with 8 nucleotides matching TRBD1. There are 13 residues in the CDR3. The ends lost 7 bases at V and 3 bases at J; junction bases unmatched: 5. This chain's CDR3 is CASTLGQGYEQYF. The CDR3 coding sequence is TGTGCCAGCACCTTAGGACAGGGCTACGAGCAGTACTTC.

The chain couples TRBV6-2 or TRBV6-3 to TRBJ2-1; unclear D gene. The V gene's germline CDR1 is MNHEY and CDR2 SVGEGT. V was clipped by 5 bases and J by 12 bases, with 11 bases between them. CDR3 length: 11 amino acids. The CDR3 here is CASSAYKLQFF. The CDR3 DNA sequence: TGTGCCAGCAGTGCCTACAAATTGCAGTTCTTC.

This clone was observed once. The chain employs TRBV9 and TRBJ1-5; D is perhaps TRBD1 (6 bases). Germline V gives CDR1 SGDLS, CDR2 YYNGEE. The V end was cut by 0 bases, the J end by 6 bases, with 13 bases between. The CDR3 extends over 15 amino acids. The CDR3 here is CASSVEAGVGQPQHF. CDR3 in DNA: TGTGCCAGCAGCGTAGAGGCAGGGGTAGGTCAGCCCCAGCATTTT.

This clone appeared once. V is TRBV11-2 and J is TRBJ2-2, with D unresolved. V shed 5 bases and J shed 8 bases, with 21 bases lying between them. This CDR3 spans 16 amino acids. Germline CDR1 is SGHAT and CDR2 is FQNNGV. The CDR3: CASSPGLSPQRGELFF. The CDR3 DNA reads as TGTGCCAGCAGCCCCGGCCTCTCGCCACAAAGGGGGGAGCTGTTTTTT.

As DNA, the CDR3 is TGTGCCAGCAGTGCCTCCGGACAGGGGAACACTGAAGCTTTCTTT. It translates to CASSASGQGNTEAFF. This chain joins TRBV25-1 and TRBJ1-1; 8 bases map to TRBD1. With 4 bases clipped from V and 1 base from J, the junction kept 5 bases outside the gene matches. The germline gives CDR1 MGHDK, CDR2 SYGVNS. The CDR3 is 15 residues long.

J is TRBJ2-2 and V is TRBV6-5; D unclear. Trimming took 7 bases from V and 1 from J, leaving 4 bases between them. The CDR3 covers 12 residues. CDR1 MNHEY and CDR2 SVGAGI come from the germline V gene. CDR3 amino acids: CASMVNTGELFF. The CDR3 nucleotides are TGTGCCAGCATGGTGAACACCGGGGAGCTGTTTTTT.

The chain carries TRBV30 and TRBJ1-2, with 9 bases identical to TRBD1. The CDR3 extends over 15 amino acids. CDR1 is GTSNPN and CDR2 is SVGIG in the germline V gene (reference sequence). V was pared by 2 bases and J by 6 bases, with 10 bases of the junction left unmatched. The CDR3 spells CAWSLPIDRGDGYTF. CDR3 nucleotide sequence: TGTGCCTGGAGTCTCCCGATTGACAGGGGGGATGGCTACACCTTC. Based on the CDR3 plus reference TRBV30 and TRBJ1-2, the full variable domain is SQTIHQWPATLVQPVGSPLSLECTVEGTSNPNLYWYRQAAGRGLQLLFYSVGIGQISSEVPQNLSASRPQDRQFILSSKKLLLSDSGFYLCAWSLPIDRGDGYTFGSGTRLTVV.

This CDR3 is CASSLRTAGGRAEQFF. Written as DNA, the CDR3 is TGTGCCAGCAGCCTGCGGACTGCCGGCGGTAGGGCTGAGCAGTTCTTC. The chain has TRBV11-2 and TRBJ2-1; possibly TRBD2 for D (5 bases). This CDR3 is 16 amino acids long. Trimming removed 5 bases from V and 9 bases from J, with 23 bases in between. Germline assignment: CDR1 SGHAT and CDR2 FQNNGV. The whole variable domain, remainder taken from reference TRBV11-2 and TRBJ2-1, is EAGVAQSPRYKIIEKRQSVAFWCNPISGHATLYWYQQILGQGPKLLIQFQNNGVVDDSQLPKDRFSAERLKGVDSTLKIQPAKLEDSAVYLCASSLRTAGGRAEQFFGPGTRLTVL.

The chain combines TRBV6-5 with TRBJ1-3; D gene uncertain. The CDR3 runs 14 residues. The V gene lost 4 bases and the J gene lost 9 bases, with 16 bases spanning the gap. Germline lookup yields CDR1 MNHEY and CDR2 SVGAGI. The CDR3 DNA sequence: TGTGCCAGCAGTTCCGCTCGGAGACACGGCACCATATATTTT. It translates to CASSSARRHGTIYF.

The V and J genes are TRBV11-2 and TRBJ1-5, with D perhaps matching TRBD1 (5 bases). This CDR3 spans 14 amino acids. The V gene's germline CDR1 is SGHAT and CDR2 FQNNGV. The germline V and J ends were trimmed by 1 base and 7 bases, with 11 bases remaining between them. In nucleotides, the CDR3 is TGTGCCAGCAGCTTAGGACCAGGGAGACAGCCCCAGCATTTT. Its protein is CASSLGPGRQPQHF.

On this clone itself: Additional DNA sequences in this sample encode the identical CDR3. The CDR3 DNA follows: TGTGCCAGCTCACCAGCGGCGAGCTACGAGCAGTACTTC. The encoded protein is CASSPAASYEQYF. The chain combines TRBV18 with TRBJ2-7; D is unclear. The CDR3 is 13 residues long. CDR1 is KGHSH, CDR2 LQKENI, per germline. With 2 bases removed from V and 3 bases from J, the gap between germline ends came to 8 bases. Complete variable domain (other parts from reference TRBV18 and TRBJ2-7): NAGVMQNPRHLVRRRGQEARLRCSPMKGHSHVYWYRQLPEEGLKFMVYLQKENIIDESGMPKERFSAEFPKEGPSILRIQQVVRGDSAAYFCASSPAASYEQYFGPGTRLTVT.

The chain combines TRBV6-5 with TRBJ1-1, with D possibly being TRBD1 (5 bases). V was trimmed by 7 bases and J by 3 bases, leaving 15 bases between them. In germline, CDR1 is MNHEY, CDR2 SVGAGI. CDR3 size: 14 residues. The CDR3 region is CASTRGDSDTEAFF. The CDR3 DNA is TGTGCCAGCACCAGAGGGGATTCGGACACTGAAGCTTTCTTT.

This rearrangement joins TRBV3-1 (or the pseudogene TRBV3-2) to TRBJ2-1; possibly TRBD2 for D (6 bases). Trimming removed 4 bases from V and 3 bases from J, with 13 bases in between. Germline CDR1 LGHDT, CDR2 YNNKEL (reference sequence). The CDR3 is made up of 15 amino acids. CDR3 sequence reads: CASSPRSGDYNEQFF. The DNA of the CDR3 is TGTGCCAGCAGCCCCAGGTCGGGAGACTACAATGAGCAGTTCTTC.

This clone was seen only once. The chain is built from TRBV18 and TRBJ1-3; 7 bases are a match to TRBD1. The CDR3 covers 15 residues. V was clipped by 5 bases and J by 0 bases; unmatched bases: 4. CDR1 is KGHSH, CDR2 LQKENI, per germline. CDR3 amino acids: CASSNDRVSGNTIYF. CDR3 DNA sequence: TGTGCCAGCTCAAACGACAGGGTCTCTGGAAACACCATATATTTT.

The J gene is TRBJ2-7, the V gene TRBV7-9, with D tentatively TRBD1 (5 bases). The V end was cut by 1 base, the J end by 5 bases, with 6 bases between. CDR3 length: 12 amino acids. Per the germline V gene, CDR1 is SEHNR and CDR2 is FQNEAQ (reference sequence). As DNA, the CDR3 is TGTGCCAGCAGCTTAGTAGGGGACGAGCAGTACTTC. Encoded protein: CASSLVGDEQYF.

The rearrangement uses TRBV4-2 and TRBJ2-5; D remains ambiguous. Between the trimmed V and J ends, which lost 3 bases and 3 bases, there was a span of 5 bases. CDR1 and CDR2 from the germline V gene are LGHNA and YNFKEQ. The CDR3 runs 12 residues. CDR3 DNA: TGTGCCAGCAGCCAGAGAGAAGAGACCCAGTACTTC. Its protein product is CASSQREETQYF.

The sample holds a few counts of this clone. The chain links TRBV5-1 to TRBJ2-1; 10 nucleotides line up with TRBD2. This CDR3 is 15 amino acids long. With 4 bases clipped from V and 4 bases from J, the junction kept 5 bases outside the gene matches. Germline assignment: CDR1 SGHRS and CDR2 YFSETQ. The CDR3 DNA follows: TGCGCCAGCAGCCCTACTAGCGGGGTTTACAATGAGCAGTTCTTC. Translation: CASSPTSGVYNEQFF.

The rearrangement uses TRBV7-9 and TRBJ1-1; possible D gene TRBD1, 6 bases. V lost 5 bases, J lost 2 bases, and 12 bases lay in between. The germline gives CDR1 SEHNR, CDR2 FQNEAQ (reference sequence). The CDR3 extends over 14 amino acids. CDR3 region: CASSPQGGNTEAFF. CDR3 DNA sequence: TGTGCCAGCAGCCCACAGGGAGGCAACACTGAAGCTTTCTTT. Looking up the rest from reference TRBV7-9 and TRBJ1-1 gives the full variable domain: DTGVSQNPRHKITKRGQNVTFRCDPISEHNRLYWYRQTLGQGPEFLTYFQNEAQLEKSRLLSDRFSAERPKGSFSTLEIQRTEQGDSAMYLCASSPQGGNTEAFFGQGTRLTVV.

This chain uses TRBV9 with TRBJ2-1; 10 bases fit TRBD1. V lost 4 bases to trimming and J lost 5 bases; unmatched junction nucleotides: 6. Germline V lookup: CDR1 SGDLS, CDR2 YYNGEE. This CDR3 spans 15 amino acids. The CDR3 protein is CASSLTGGVNNEQFF. The CDR3 DNA sequence: TGTGCCAGCAGCCTGACAGGGGGCGTCAACAATGAGCAGTTCTTC.

CDR3 in amino acids: CASSGGTGEVGGELFF. DNA for the CDR3: TGTGCCAGCAGCGGAGGGACAGGGGAGGTCGGCGGGGAGCTGTTTTTT. The chain recombines TRBV11-2 with TRBJ2-2; TRBD1 matches at 10 bases. The CDR3 contains 16 residues. In germline, CDR1 is SGHAT, CDR2 FQNNGV. Trimming cost V 5 bases and J 7 bases; bases outside gene matches: 10.

The chain combines TRBV18 with TRBJ1-4, with D possibly TRBD1 on 5 matching bases. The V gene lost 4 bases and the J gene lost 8 bases, with 20 bases spanning the gap. The CDR3 is 16 residues long. Germline V lookup: CDR1 KGHSH, CDR2 LQKENI. CDR3 loop: CASSRPRGAGREKLFF. For the CDR3, the DNA is TGTGCCAGCTCACGGCCCCGCGGGGCAGGGCGAGAAAAACTGTTTTTT.

The CDR3 region is CASSLGRSSGANVLTF. In DNA, the CDR3 is TGTGCCAGCAGCTTAGGACGGAGCTCTGGGGCCAACGTCCTGACTTTC. The V call is TRBV2, the J call TRBJ2-6; no definite D call. Germline CDR1 is SNHLY and CDR2 is FYNNEI. V lost 6 bases and J 0 bases, leaving 12 bases between the germline ends. This CDR3 comprises 16 residues.

This chain's CDR3 is CASSLVGQGAETQYF. CDR3 bases: TGTGCCAGCAGCTTAGTGGGACAGGGGGCAGAGACCCAGTACTTC. V gene TRBV7-8 combines with J gene TRBJ2-5; TRBD1 matches at 12 bases. Germline CDR1 and CDR2: SGHVS and FQNEAQ. Losses at the gene ends were 1 base for V and 4 bases for J; bases not matched to a gene: 1. This CDR3 has 15 amino acids.